This T cell receptor (beta chain) was sequenced for a study of cytotoxic CD8 clonotypes in ibrutinib-treated CLL (dated by TCRdb to about 2021). For context, the study as a whole: The cohort included about 15 treatment-naive and fewer than 12 relapsed/refractory patients; 17 were IGHV unmutated. Samples at response were collected after a median of 12 months of treatment, with a range of roughly 6 to 40 months. Partial responses were observed in roughly 24 patients and complete responses in 2; after a median follow-up of 68 months, remission was maintained in approximately 14 patients and progression was observed in approximately 12. Cryopreserved peripheral blood mononuclear cells were obtained before treatment, at response, and at either sustained remission or disease progression. Of the 86 participants in the trial, 25 to 30 had longitudinal samples available. Every sample from remission and from progressive disease was obtained while the patients were still on ibrutinib. An average of about 250,000 productive templates and 80,000 to 100,000 productive rearrangements was obtained per sample.

What the research found in general, with its limitations: Public clonotypes were rare and either shrank or stayed stable during treatment, and the rise in clonality at ibrutinib response reflected expansion of private clonotypes. Lymph node repertoires were not examined, and the timing of sampling was not matched between patients in sustained remission and those whose disease progressed. Clonality rose at ibrutinib response, remained stable during sustained remission, and dropped back toward baseline at progression. Baseline clonality was found to be higher than that of age-matched healthy donors and was strongly correlated with circulating CD8+ T-cell counts.

Comments on this clone: Which antigen it targets is not known. The record has no base qualities; no much larger clone is one base away.

Each clonotype received, on average, 10x coverage in deep resolution sequencing performed on a MiSeq, where the target depth lay between 1 in 1 million and 1 in 200,000 T cells. The immunoSEQ hsTCRB Kit was used to generate TCR beta libraries. Under the source paper's analysis protocol: The data were analyzed with ImmunoSEQ Analyzer and ImmunoSEQ Data Assistant, and V, D and J gene assignments followed IMGT definitions. Clonality, which ranges from 0 to 1, was calculated as one minus the normalized Shannon entropy of productive rearrangement frequencies. Public clonotype analysis was restricted to overrepresented clonotypes comprising at least 0.05% of each patient's repertoire. Some twelve repertoires from age-matched healthy donors, obtained from immuneACCESS, served as clonality controls. TCRdb took over this immuneACCESS table, retaining in-frame rearrangements with V and J assigned. Such tables are incomplete; in checked studies, under half of the missing clones stem from an unresolved V gene, and the remainder is unexplained. V and J calls and clone size are as listed in that table; D and trimming were resolved from the DNA. This sample is represented by some 150,000 clones; approximately 80% of them were singletons. Around a quarter of the sample is in the top ten clones.

The label giving this sample's time point can be read as: 12 months on ibrutinib. For TCR beta library preparation, approximately 2 micrograms of genomic DNA were extracted from the cryopreserved PBMCs. High-throughput TCR beta sequencing was performed on longitudinal blood samples from CLL patients receiving ibrutinib monotherapy. The patients took part in an open-label, single-center phase 2 trial of ibrutinib monotherapy. The CDR3, from cysteine to phenylalanine, totals 15 residues. The retained sequence is limited to the CDR3, 45 bases, with the frame set at the first base. Taken from the germline V gene (reference sequence), the CDR1 and CDR2 loops are PRHDT and FYEKMQ. V is clipped by 0 bases and J by 2 bases, and the sequence between their germline boundaries is 8 bases long.

This sequence originates from a human donor with chronic lymphocytic leukemia. The sequence is built from TRBV13 and TRBJ1-5, and the D gene may be TRBD1, 6 bases matching. The sequenced sample was PBMCs, obtained after 12 months of ibrutinib treatment. The DNA sequence follows: TGTGCCAGCAGCTTAGGGCCAGGGGGCAATCAGCCCCAGCATTTT. It is translated as CASSLGPGGNQPQHF.